The rows below give T cell receptor beta chains drawn from one sample of a study of shared clonotypes between healthy human individuals. Sequencing was performed with immunoSEQ multiplex PCR; in TCRdb, only in-frame clones are kept and a portion is missing. This table has around 690,000 clones, around 90% appearing once. The sample taken for sequencing was memory CD8+ T cells from PBMCs. These receptors were taken from a man younger than 35 in good health. Some clones in this sample may be carry-over from other donors' samples. Both conserved end residues are trimmed from each CDR3. Each record gives: J gene, V gene, CDR3 protein.

J: TRBJ2-1; V: TRBV7-9; CDR3: ASSQTRDRRGNNEQF
J: TRBJ1-2; V: TRBV27; CDR3: ASSPNQGNYGYT
J: TRBJ1-5; V: TRBV27; CDR3: ASSLSTGLLSNQPQH
J: TRBJ1-4; V: TRBV6-5; CDR3: ASGLGREKLF
J: TRBJ2-1; V: TRBV2; CDR3: ASRARGGNEQF
J: TRBJ1-2; V: TRBV15; CDR3: ATSRDLGAGQTYT
J: TRBJ1-4; V: TRBV10-1; CDR3: AGIHRGKAANEKLF
J: TRBJ2-1; V: TRBV7-6; CDR3: ASSLEQRGTGYNEQF
J: TRBJ1-2; V: TRBV7-9; CDR3: ASSLDGNRVYT
J: TRBJ2-1; V: TRBV5-1; CDR3: ASSLGRPFSYNEQF